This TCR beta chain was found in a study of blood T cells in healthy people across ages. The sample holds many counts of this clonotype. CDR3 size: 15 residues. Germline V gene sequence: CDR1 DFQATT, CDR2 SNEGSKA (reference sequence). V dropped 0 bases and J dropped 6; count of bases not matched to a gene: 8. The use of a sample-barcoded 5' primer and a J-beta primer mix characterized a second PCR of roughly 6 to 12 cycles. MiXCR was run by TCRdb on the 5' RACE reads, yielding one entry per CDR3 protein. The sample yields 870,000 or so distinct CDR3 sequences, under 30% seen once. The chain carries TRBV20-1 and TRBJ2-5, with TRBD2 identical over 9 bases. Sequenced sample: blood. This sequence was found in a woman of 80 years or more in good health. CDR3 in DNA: TGCAGTGCTAGAGATATAGCGGGGGCCGTCCAGACCCAGTACTTC. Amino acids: CSARDIAGAVQTQYF.